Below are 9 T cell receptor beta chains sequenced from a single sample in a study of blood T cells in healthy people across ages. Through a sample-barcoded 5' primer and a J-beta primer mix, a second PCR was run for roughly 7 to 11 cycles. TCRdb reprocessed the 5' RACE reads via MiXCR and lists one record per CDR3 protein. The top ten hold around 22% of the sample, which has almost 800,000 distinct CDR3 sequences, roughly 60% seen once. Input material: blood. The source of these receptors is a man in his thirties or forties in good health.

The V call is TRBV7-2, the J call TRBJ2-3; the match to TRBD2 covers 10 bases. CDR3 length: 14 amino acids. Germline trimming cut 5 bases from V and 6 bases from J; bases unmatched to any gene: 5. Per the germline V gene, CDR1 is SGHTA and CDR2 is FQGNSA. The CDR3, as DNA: TGTGCCAGCAGCCTCGGACTAGCGGTGGATACGCAGTATTTT. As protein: CASSLGLAVDTQYF.

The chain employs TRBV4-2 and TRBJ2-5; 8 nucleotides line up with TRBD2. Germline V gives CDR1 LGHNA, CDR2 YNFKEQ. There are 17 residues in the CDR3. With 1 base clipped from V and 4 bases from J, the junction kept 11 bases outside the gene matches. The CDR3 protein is CASSQGLQAGVGETQYF. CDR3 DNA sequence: TGTGCCAGCAGCCAAGGGTTGCAAGCGGGAGTAGGAGAGACCCAGTACTTC.

This CDR3 reads CASSRTSGGGIRETQYF. The CDR3 coding sequence is TGTGCCAGCAGCCGTACCTCTGGGGGAGGGATTCGAGAGACCCAGTACTTC. This sequence joins TRBV7-9 and TRBJ2-5; TRBD2 matches at 7 bases. V trimming: 5 bases; J trimming: 4 bases; junction bases outside the gene matches: 16. The germline V gene has CDR1 SEHNR and CDR2 FQNEAQ (reference sequence). The CDR3 loop spans 17 amino acids.

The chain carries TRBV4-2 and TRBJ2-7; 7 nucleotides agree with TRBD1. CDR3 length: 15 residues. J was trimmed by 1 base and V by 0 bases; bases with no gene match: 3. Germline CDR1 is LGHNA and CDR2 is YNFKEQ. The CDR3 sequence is CASSQDGTASYEQYF. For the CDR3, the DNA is TGTGCCAGCAGCCAAGATGGGACAGCTTCCTACGAGCAGTACTTC.

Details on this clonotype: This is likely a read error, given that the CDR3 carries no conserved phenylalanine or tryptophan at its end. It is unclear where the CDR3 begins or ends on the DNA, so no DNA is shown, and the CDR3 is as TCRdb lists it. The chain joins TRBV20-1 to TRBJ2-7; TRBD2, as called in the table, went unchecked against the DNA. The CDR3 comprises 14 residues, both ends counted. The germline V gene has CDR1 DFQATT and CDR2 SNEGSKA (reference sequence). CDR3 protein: CSARRRGISYEQNY.

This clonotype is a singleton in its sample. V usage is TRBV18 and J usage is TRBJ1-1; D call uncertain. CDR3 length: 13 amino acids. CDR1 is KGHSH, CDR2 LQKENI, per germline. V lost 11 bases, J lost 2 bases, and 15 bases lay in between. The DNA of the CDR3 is TGTGCCGGCCGGCAGGAGGAAAACACTGAAGCTTTCTTT. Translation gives CAGRQEENTEAFF.

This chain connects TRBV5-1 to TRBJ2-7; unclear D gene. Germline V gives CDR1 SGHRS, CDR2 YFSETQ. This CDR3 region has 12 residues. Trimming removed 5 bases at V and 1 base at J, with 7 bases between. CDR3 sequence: CASRQESYEQYF. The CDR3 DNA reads TGCGCCAGCAGGCAGGAGTCCTACGAGCAGTACTTC.

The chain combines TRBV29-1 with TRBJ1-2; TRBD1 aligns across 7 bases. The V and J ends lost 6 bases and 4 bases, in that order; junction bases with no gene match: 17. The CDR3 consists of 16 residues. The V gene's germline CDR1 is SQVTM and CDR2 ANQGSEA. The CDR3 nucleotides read TGCAGCGTCTCCCGAGAGGGAGGGGGCAATGGCTATGGCTACACCTTC. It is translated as CSVSREGGGNGYGYTF.

The CDR3 DNA reads TGCGCCAGCAGCTCGGGCGTTGAGATAGGGATCGAGGAGACCCAGTACTTC. Amino acids: CASSSGVEIGIEETQYF. The chain joins TRBV5-1 to TRBJ2-5; unclear D gene. CDR1 is SGHRS, CDR2 YFSETQ, per germline. The CDR3 is made up of 17 amino acids. Trimming removed 3 bases from V and 5 bases from J, with 23 bases in between.